The source of this TCR beta chain is a study of shared clonotypes between healthy human individuals (dated by TCRdb to about 2020). General notes on the study: Three men and two women, aged 18 to 49 years, made up the cohort. Per donor, three plates each were used for CD4 naive and CD4 memory, two for CD8 naive, and one for CD8 memory. To estimate repertoire size and how much clonotype sharing occurs between individuals, the study deeply sequenced the blood TCR repertoires of a handful of healthy adults. To increase sequencing depth and limit assay-specific biases, different laboratories used diverse techniques to prepare libraries and sequence TCR repertoires. Per donor, leukapheresis produced somewhere between about 0.94 and 8.9 billion PBMCs.

Using the deep immunoSEQ assay, multiplex PCR amplified TCR CDR3 regions from genomic DNA. For each cell subset, the extracted genomic DNA was distributed evenly across all wells of several immunoSEQ 96-well plates, and each plate served as one replicate. Each replicate PCR for sorted subsets received approximately 220 ng genomic DNA, equal to tens of thousands of T cell genomes. Purified libraries were measured with a Qubit 3.0 fluorometer, size-checked on a Bioanalyzer 2100, and measured again with the KAPA Library Quantification kit. A separate single-read 150-cycle Illumina NextSeq 550 flow cell was used to sequence each immunoSEQ 96-well plate. In the original analysis: The immunoSEQ output contained only junctional sequences without quality scores, so filtering could not match that applied to full-length reads. To assign V/J genes and CDR3, sequences were annotated against IMGT germline references using PyIR, a Python wrapper for IgBLAST v1.9. Reads were filtered out if the reads had weak V/J assignments (E-value above 1e-6), no CDR3, stop codons, out-of-frame junctions, or ambiguous translated residues. V3J clonotypes were defined as sequences sharing the same inferred V gene, J gene, and CDR3 amino acid sequence. Percentage overlap between repertoires was calculated by dividing the number of shared unique clonotypes by the size of the smaller repertoire. Three approaches were used to assess repertoire richness: RTK rarefaction, the Chao1 estimator, and Recon v2.1 estimates of unobserved clonotypes. For all TCRbeta clonotypes obtained by the gDNA method from a handful of donors, generation probabilities were computed with OLGA. Imported from immuneACCESS, the table was reduced by TCRdb to in-frame sequences with V and J called. These copies leave out some clones; in studies compared against another copy, an unresolved V gene accounts for under half, and the cause of the remainder is not known. V, J and clone size are taken as reported in that table, and D and trimming were inferred from the DNA itself. In this sample the table shows under 200,000 clones, over 85% of which occur a single time. Jointly, the top ten make up 0.067% of the sample.

As for this clone: Its binding antigen is unknown. Base qualities are not provided; no much larger clone lies one nucleotide away.

What the work shows at the level of the full study, not this receptor alone: Naive subsets generally had larger estimated clonotype richness than memory subsets. Because the study included a small number of donors, the genetic and exposure-history diversity represented was limited. Sampling was restricted to blood, and TCR repertoires in tissues likely differ from the TCR repertoires found in blood. Sharing across several donors was observed for 5% to 6.5% of naive CD4, less than 4% of naive CD8, 2.3% of memory CD4, and about 0.39% of memory CD8 clonotypes. Pairwise subsampling indicated that sequencing depth was expected to affect the degree of clonotype sharing among donors. Incomplete sequencing was indicated by rarefaction of sorted-subset datasets, despite the large sequencing depth. Higher generation probabilities were observed for clonotypes shared by all four sorted-subset donors than for non-shared clonotypes.

Sequences MDHEN (CDR1) and SYDVKM (CDR2) are obtained from the germline V gene. The CDR3 covers 14 residues, taking in both the cysteine and the phenylalanine. Kept here is only the CDR3 DNA, which spans 42 bases and is read in frame from base 1. Donors were healthy HIV-negative adults with no recently reported acute infections or vaccinations. All donors were Caucasian adults living in Nashville, Tennessee, USA. CD4+ T cells were enriched by magnetic negative selection; naive cells were then positively selected on CD45RA, and the negative fraction formed the memory subset. After blood collection by leukapheresis, PBMCs were isolated using Ficoll-Histopaque density gradient centrifugation and then cryopreserved in the vapor phase of liquid nitrogen. Analytical flow cytometry was used to check the purity and quantity of each magnetically sorted T cell population. Genomic DNA was isolated from each sorted fraction and quantified by UV absorbance on a Nanodrop 2000c.

The clonotype originates from a woman aged 25 to 39 in good health. This sequence uses TRBV28 and TRBJ2-5; 7 central bases correspond to TRBD1. Gene TRBJ2-7 matches the end of the DNA better, so the J call may be wrong. Input material: naive CD4+ T cells sorted from blood. What the cell subset or site label conveys for this sample: CD45RA+ positively selected. CDR3 sequence: CASSRGQATYEQYF. Read as DNA, the sequence is TGTGCCAGCAGCCGAGGACAGGCCACCTACGAGCAGTACTTC.